This T cell receptor (beta chain) was captured by sequencing in a study of cytotoxic CD8 clonotypes in ibrutinib-treated CLL (dated by TCRdb to the early 2020s). About the full investigation: The cohort had some eleven relapsed/refractory and more than 14 treatment-naive patients; some 17 were IGHV unmutated. Every sample from remission and from progressive disease was obtained while the patients were still on ibrutinib. On average, each sample yielded roughly 250,000 productive templates and tens of thousands of productive rearrangements. Samples at response were collected after a median of 12 months of treatment, with a range of roughly 6 to 36 months. Longitudinal samples were available for about 30% of the roughly 86 trial participants. Cryopreserved peripheral blood mononuclear cells were obtained before treatment, at response, and at either sustained remission or disease progression. Partial responses were observed in some 24 patients and complete responses in 2; after a median follow-up of about 69 months, remission was maintained in 15 or so patients and progression was observed in approximately 12. The investigation overall reported the following: Sustained-remission and progressing patients did not have matched sampling times, and lymph node repertoires were not examined. At ibrutinib response clonality went up, during sustained remission it held steady, and at progression it dropped back toward baseline. Public clonotypes were rare and either shrank or stayed stable during treatment, and the rise in clonality at ibrutinib response reflected expansion of private clonotypes. At baseline, clonality was higher than in age-matched healthy donors and showed a strong correlation with circulating CD8+ T-cell counts.

Sample time point, as interpreted from the label and publication: approximately eleven months on ibrutinib. For TCR beta library preparation, around 2 micrograms of genomic DNA were isolated from cryopreserved PBMCs. Longitudinal blood samples from CLL patients receiving ibrutinib monotherapy were subjected to high-throughput TCR beta sequencing. Patients were enrolled in a phase 2 open-label single-center ibrutinib monotherapy trial. This clone showed up just a few times. Its antigen target is currently unknown. Base qualities are not recorded, but no much larger clone differs from it by a single base. On a MiSeq, deep resolution sequencing aimed for a depth between 1 in 1 million and 1 in 200,000 T cells, with each clonotype covered approximately 10x on average. TCR beta libraries were generated with the immunoSEQ hsTCRB Kit. The published analysis was carried out like this. ImmunoSEQ Data Assistant and ImmunoSEQ Analyzer were used for data analysis, and V, D and J genes were assigned according to IMGT definitions. Clonality, which ranges from 0 to 1, was calculated by subtracting the normalized Shannon entropy of productive rearrangement frequencies from one. Public clonotype analysis was restricted to overrepresented clonotypes comprising at least 0.05% of each patient's repertoire. Some twelve repertoires from age-matched healthy donors, obtained from immuneACCESS, served as clonality controls. Not all clones reach the TCRdb copy of this immuneACCESS table, which keeps in-frame sequences only. Checked studies attribute under half of the gap to unresolved V genes and leave the rest unexplained. V and J calls and clone size come straight from that table; D and trimming were deduced from the DNA. For this sample the table gives roughly 200,000 clones, of which roughly 65% were detected only once. Of the sample, about 6% is held by the ten largest clones.

The receptor comes from a human donor with chronic lymphocytic leukemia. Here the sequenced sample was PBMCs, taken after 12 months of ibrutinib treatment.

The DNA sequence is TGTGCCAGCGGGTGGAGACTTAATTCACCCCTCCACTTT. Translated, it gives CASGWRLNSPLHF. This chain is built from TRBV27 and TRBJ1-6; the D gene remains uncertain. The CDR3 numbers 13 residues from cysteine through phenylalanine. CDR3 DNA is the only sequence kept; it has 39 bases, read in frame from the first base. CDR1 and CDR2 (MNHEY, SMNVEV) derive from the germline V gene (reference sequence). V loses 8 bases of germline sequence and J loses 6 bases, and the interval between the two ends is 11 bases.